One and the same sample provided the 28 T cell receptor beta chains below, sequenced in a study of CD8 T cells in Susac syndrome. The authors reverse transcribed roughly 0.5 to 1 ug RNA with random hexamers. TCRdb fed the immunoSEQ multiplex PCR reads into MiXCR, producing one record per CDR3 protein. This table holds around 180,000 distinct CDR3 sequences, around 94% found once. Input material: CD4+ T cells from PBMCs. The origin of the receptors is a human donor with Susac syndrome.

The V and J genes are TRBV11-2 and TRBJ2-3, with 12 bases that match TRBD2. CDR1 and CDR2 from the germline V gene are SGHAT and FQNNGV. V gave up 5 bases and J gave up 0 bases; unmatched junction bases: 6. The CDR3 covers 17 residues. DNA of the CDR3: TGTGCCAGCAGCCCCCGACTAGCGGGGGAAAGCACAGATACGCAGTATTTT. Translated: CASSPRLAGESTDTQYF. Using reference TRBV11-2 and TRBJ2-3 for the parts outside the CDR3, the full variable domain is EAGVAQSPRYKIIEKRQSVAFWCNPISGHATLYWYQQILGQGPKLLIQFQNNGVVDDSQLPKDRFSAERLKGVDSTLKIQPAKLEDSAVYLCASSPRLAGESTDTQYFGPGTRLTVL.

The chain combines TRBV30 with TRBJ1-6; 7 bases agree with TRBD1. Trimming cost V 4 bases and J 0 bases; bases outside gene matches: 9. The CDR3 runs 17 residues. Looked up from germline, CDR1 is GTSNPN and CDR2 is SVGIG (reference sequence). The CDR3 region has the DNA TGTGCCTGGACCGGGACAGACGCGAGCTCCTATAATTCACCCCTCCACTTT. This codes for CAWTGTDASSYNSPLHF.

The J gene is TRBJ2-6, the V gene TRBV15; no firm D call. The V gene's germline CDR1 is LNHNV and CDR2 YYDKDF (reference sequence). Trimming removed 5 bases from V and 0 bases from J, with 11 bases in between. This CDR3 contains 16 residues. The CDR3 reads CATSSQIISGANVLTF. CDR3 nucleotides: TGTGCCACCAGCTCCCAAATAATCTCTGGGGCCAACGTCCTGACTTTC. The whole variable domain, remainder taken from reference TRBV15 and TRBJ2-6, is DAMVIQNPRYQVTQFGKPVTLSCSQTLNHNVMYWYQQKSSQAPKLLFHYYDKDFNNEADTPDNFQSRRPNTSFCFLDIRSPGLGDTAMYLCATSSQIISGANVLTFGAGSRLTVL.

This chain's CDR3 is CASRKSASGGAAKNIQYF. The CDR3 DNA follows: TGTGCCAGTAGAAAATCGGCCTCGGGCGGGGCCGCCAAAAACATTCAGTACTTC. V and J are TRBV19 and TRBJ2-4; TRBD2 is a possible D gene (6 bases). With 6 bases removed from V and 1 base from J, the gap between germline ends came to 22 bases. CDR1 is LNHDA and CDR2 is SQIVND in the germline V gene (reference sequence). The length of the CDR3 is 18 residues.

The chain recombines TRBV5-1 with TRBJ2-1; D unclear. With 1 base removed from V and 5 bases from J, the gap between germline ends came to 7 bases. Germline V gives CDR1 SGHRS, CDR2 YFSETQ. The CDR3 has 13 amino acids. DNA for the CDR3: TGCGCCAGCAGCTTGTTAACAGACAATGAGCAGTTCTTC. The encoded protein is CASSLLTDNEQFF.

This clonotype was counted a single time. V is TRBV6-5 and J is TRBJ1-1; unclear D gene. V lost 2 bases and J lost 4, with 14 bases in between. Germline V lookup: CDR1 MNHEY, CDR2 SVGAGI. The CDR3 contains 15 residues. Here the CDR3 reads CASSYTARGITEAFF. The CDR3 coding sequence is TGTGCCAGCAGTTACACCGCTCGAGGGATCACTGAAGCTTTCTTT.

This sequence joins TRBV4-1 and TRBJ1-2; TRBD1 is a possible D gene (5 bases). The CDR3 has 16 amino acids. Deletions cut 4 bases from V and 8 bases from J, with 23 bases between. Germline values: CDR1 MGHRA, CDR2 YSYEKL. CDR3 bases: TGCGCCAGCAGCCCTACCGGGACCGCCGCTCTAGAGGGCTACACCTTC. Translation: CASSPTGTAALEGYTF.

The chain combines TRBV7-9 with TRBJ1-6; 10 positions agree with TRBD1. The CDR3 extends over 13 amino acids. V lost 5 bases and J lost 8; bases outside the gene matches: 0. Germline values: CDR1 SEHNR, CDR2 FQNEAQ (reference sequence). The DNA for the CDR3 is TGTGCCAGCAGCGGACAGGGGGATTCACCCCTCCACTTT. It encodes CASSGQGDSPLHF.

The rearrangement links TRBV3-1 to TRBJ1-2; D is possibly TRBD1 (6 bases). Germline V lookup: CDR1 LGHDT, CDR2 YNNKEL (reference sequence). V was shortened by 4 bases and J by 8 bases, with 14 bases between the two germline ends. The CDR3 loop spans 13 amino acids. CDR3 amino acids: CASSPRGGGGYTF. In DNA, the CDR3 is TGTGCCAGCAGCCCCAGGGGTGGGGGCGGCTACACCTTC. The complete variable domain, with remaining parts taken from reference TRBV3-1 and TRBJ1-2, reads DTAVSQTPKYLVTQMGNDKSIKCEQNLGHDTMYWYKQDSKKFLKIMFSYNNKELIINETVPNRFSPKSPDKAHLNLHINSLELGDSAVYFCASSPRGGGGYTFGSGTRLTVV.

The rearrangement links TRBV20-1 to TRBJ2-2, with 9 bases lining up with TRBD2. Unmatched junction bases numbered 6, after V lost 3 bases and J lost 7 bases. Germline CDR1 is DFQATT and CDR2 is SNEGSKA (reference sequence). CDR3 length: 14 residues. CDR3 bases: TGCAGTGCTAGTCCTCTGACTAGCGGCGGGGAGCTGTTTTTT. Translated, it gives CSASPLTSGGELFF.

V gene TRBV6-1 combines with J gene TRBJ1-2, with D tentatively TRBD1 (5 bases). The CDR3 loop spans 12 amino acids. Germline V gives CDR1 MNHNS, CDR2 SASEGT. The V and J ends lost 7 bases and 8 bases respectively, with 14 bases between them. The CDR3 is CASIRVGAGYTF. CDR3 bases: TGTGCCAGCATCCGAGTTGGGGCGGGCTACACCTTC.

The chain links TRBV29-1 to TRBJ1-1, with D unresolved. The V gene's germline CDR1 is SQVTM and CDR2 ANQGSEA. Trimming left V 3 bases short and J 1 base short, with 9 bases between. The CDR3 runs to 13 residues. CDR3 DNA sequence: TGCAGCGTTGATGAGGGCCCGAACACTGAAGCTTTCTTT. Protein sequence: CSVDEGPNTEAFF.

The rearrangement joins TRBV29-1 to TRBJ1-1, with a possible D match to TRBD1 (6 bases). Germline values: CDR1 SQVTM, CDR2 ANQGSEA. The CDR3 is made up of 13 amino acids. V shed 4 bases and J shed 2 bases, with 11 bases lying between them. CDR3 sequence reads: CSVGGAENTEAFF. The CDR3 DNA follows: TGCAGCGTTGGGGGGGCGGAAAACACTGAAGCTTTCTTT.

As to this clonotype: Lacking the conserved final phenylalanine or tryptophan, this CDR3 likely reflects a read error. The chain links TRBV30 to TRBJ2-3, with 8 nucleotides matching TRBD2. The CDR3 runs 14 residues. CDR1 GTSNPN and CDR2 SVGIG come from the germline V gene (reference sequence). Trimming cost V 0 bases and J 3 bases; bases outside gene matches: 2. The CDR3 nucleotides are TGTGCCTGGAGTGTTGGCGGGGGGACAGATACGCAGTATCTT. Translating it yields CAWSVGGGTDTQYL.

V gene TRBV20-1 combines with J gene TRBJ2-1; D possibly corresponds to TRBD1 (6 bases). Trimming took 5 bases from V and 5 from J, leaving 16 bases between them. In germline, CDR1 is DFQATT, CDR2 SNEGSKA (reference sequence). The CDR3 sequence is 14 residues long. The CDR3, as DNA: TGCAGTGCTCACAACAGGGAAGGTCACAATGAGCAGTTCTTC. Translating gives CSAHNREGHNEQFF.

The chain employs TRBV12-5 and TRBJ2-5; 10 nucleotides agree with TRBD2. The V gene's germline CDR1 is LGHNT and CDR2 FRNRAP. The CDR3 is 16 residues long. Trimming at V came to 0 bases and at J to 1 base, leaving 2 bases not matched to a gene. The CDR3: CASGLVSSGGQETQYF. As DNA, the CDR3 is TGTGCTAGTGGTTTGGTATCTAGCGGGGGCCAAGAGACCCAGTACTTC.

The chain links TRBV20-1 to TRBJ1-1; 8 bases match TRBD1. J lost 0 bases, V lost 1 base, and 4 bases had no gene match. This CDR3 comprises 15 residues. The germline CDR1 and CDR2 sequences are DFQATT and SNEGSKA (reference sequence). Written as DNA, the CDR3 is TGCAGTGCTAGAGTCCGGGACAGGATGAACACTGAAGCTTTCTTT. The encoded protein is CSARVRDRMNTEAFF.

V usage is TRBV4-3 and J usage is TRBJ2-1, with TRBD1 matching 8 bases. This CDR3 comprises 14 residues. The germline CDR1 and CDR2 sequences are LGHNA and YSLEER. J was trimmed by 8 bases and V by 1 base; bases with no gene match: 4. For the CDR3, the DNA is TGCGCCAGCAGCCAAGGGACAGGGCTCGATGAGCAGTTCTTC. Its protein is CASSQGTGLDEQFF.

The V and J genes are TRBV11-3 and TRBJ2-5; D call uncertain. The germline V gene encodes CDR1 SGHNT and CDR2 YENEEA. Between the trimmed V and J ends, which lost 1 base and 2 bases, there was a span of 8 bases. This CDR3 contains 14 residues. The CDR3 region has the DNA TGTGCCAGCAGCTTAGGCCATAATCAAGAGACCCAGTACTTC. Amino acids: CASSLGHNQETQYF.

The chain employs TRBV10-2 and TRBJ1-5; perhaps TRBD1 as D (5 bases). The CDR3 extends over 14 amino acids. The V and J ends lost 6 bases and 9 bases respectively, with 18 bases between them. CDR1 is WSHSY and CDR2 is SAAADI in the germline V gene. The CDR3 reads CASRETGVARPQHF. CDR3 coding DNA: TGCGCCAGCAGAGAAACAGGCGTCGCGAGGCCCCAGCATTTT.

This chain joins TRBV7-2 and TRBJ2-1, with 11 positions matching TRBD2. The V segment lost 0 bases and the J segment 6 bases; nucleotides outside the gene matches: 4. The CDR3 spans 16 residues. Per the germline V gene, CDR1 is SGHTA and CDR2 is FQGNSA. CDR3 amino acids: CASSLAGTSGTNEQFF. CDR3 nucleotides: TGTGCCAGCAGCTTAGCGGGGACTAGCGGTACCAATGAGCAGTTCTTC.

The chain is built from TRBV7-2 and TRBJ2-1; 9 bases agree with TRBD2. The CDR3 is 15 residues long. V was clipped by 7 bases and J by 5 bases; unmatched bases: 9. CDR1 is SGHTA and CDR2 is FQGNSA in the germline V gene. The CDR3 loop reads CASTGPAGGNNEQFF. The CDR3 region has the DNA TGTGCCAGCACCGGTCCGGCGGGGGGGAACAATGAGCAGTTCTTC.

This chain links TRBV4-2 with TRBJ2-2; 10 positions agree with TRBD2. With 4 bases clipped from V and 0 bases from J, the junction kept 11 bases outside the gene matches. CDR3 size: 19 residues. The germline gives CDR1 LGHNA, CDR2 YNFKEQ. CDR3 loop: CASSREWASGGSNTGELFF. CDR3 DNA sequence: TGTGCCAGCAGCCGAGAGTGGGCTAGCGGGGGATCGAACACCGGGGAGCTGTTTTTT.

This clonotype was counted a single time. The chain uses TRBV7-9 and TRBJ2-5; TRBD2 agrees at 15 bases. V shed 4 bases and J 6 bases; nucleotides not matched to a gene: 3. The CDR3 has 15 amino acids. Per germline, CDR1 SEHNR and CDR2 FQNEAQ (reference sequence). This CDR3 is CASSSGTSGGKTQYF. As DNA, the CDR3 is TGTGCCAGCAGCTCCGGGACTAGCGGGGGGAAGACCCAGTACTTC. The variable domain in full, with the rest retrieved from reference TRBV7-9 and TRBJ2-5, is DTGVSQNPRHKITKRGQNVTFRCDPISEHNRLYWYRQTLGQGPEFLTYFQNEAQLEKSRLLSDRFSAERPKGSFSTLEIQRTEQGDSAMYLCASSSGTSGGKTQYFGPGTRLLVL.

The genes are TRBV20-1 and TRBJ2-3; the match to TRBD2 covers 13 bases. The CDR3 is 16 amino acids. After removal of 5 bases from V and 2 bases from J, the junction contained 7 bases not matched to a gene. Germline CDR1 and CDR2: DFQATT and SNEGSKA (reference sequence). The CDR3 spells CSASPGLAGYTDTQYF. In DNA, the CDR3 is TGCAGTGCTTCTCCGGGACTAGCGGGGTACACAGATACGCAGTATTTT.

The chain employs TRBV29-1 and TRBJ1-2, with TRBD1 identical over 8 bases. The length of the CDR3 is 14 residues. Germline V gene sequence: CDR1 SQVTM, CDR2 ANQGSEA. V trimming: 4 bases; J trimming: 6 bases; junction bases outside the gene matches: 10. DNA for the CDR3: TGCAGCGTTGGACAGGGGAGGGCCGAAAATGGCTACACCTTC. Its protein is CSVGQGRAENGYTF.

The chain employs TRBV30 and TRBJ1-2; D call uncertain. From germline, CDR1 is GTSNPN and CDR2 SVGIG (reference sequence). This CDR3 comprises 13 residues. V lost 4 bases and J lost 3, with 12 bases in between. The DNA for the CDR3 is TGTGCCTGGAAACCCGGGATCCACTATGGCTACACCTTC. This encodes CAWKPGIHYGYTF.

The chain combines TRBV4-2 with TRBJ2-5; D ambiguous. The V gene's germline CDR1 is LGHNA and CDR2 YNFKEQ. V lost 3 bases to trimming and J lost 0 bases, with 14 bases between them. CDR3 length: 16 amino acids. The CDR3 here is CASSQTFGANQETQYF. The DNA of the CDR3 is TGTGCCAGCAGCCAGACGTTCGGAGCGAACCAAGAGACCCAGTACTTC.